A single sample gave rise to the 6 T cell receptor beta chains below, sequenced in a study of shared clonotypes between healthy human individuals. Terminally differentiated effector memory CD45RA+ cells were left out of the naive CD8 fraction, which was CD45RO-negative and positively selected for CCR7. Repertoires were generated with immunoSEQ multiplex PCR, while TCRdb's copy carries only in-frame clones and drops some. Among around 2.1 million clones listed, 90% to 95% were seen once. Source material: naive CD8+ T cells from PBMCs. Receptor source: a man in his late teens or twenties in good health. Some clones in this sample may be carry-over from other donors' samples.

The rearrangement joins TRBV5-6 to TRBJ2-3; D gene unclear. There are 16 residues in the CDR3. Germline CDR1 is SGHDT and CDR2 is YYEEEE. Deletions cut 1 base from V and 5 bases from J, with 17 bases between. The CDR3 DNA reads as TGTGCCAGCAGCTTGAGTGTGACGTTAGGTGGAGATACGCAGTATTTT. It codes for CASSLSVTLGGDTQYF.

DNA for the CDR3: TGTGCCAGCAGTTTAATTCGGGGGTTGGGCACCGGGGAGCTGTTTTTT. Its translation is CASSLIRGLGTGELFF. This sequence joins TRBV27 and TRBJ2-2; D possibly corresponds to TRBD2 (6 bases). V lost 2 bases and J lost 4, with 14 bases in between. This CDR3 contains 16 residues. The V gene's germline CDR1 is MNHEY and CDR2 SMNVEV (reference sequence).

The chain is built from TRBV7-2 and TRBJ2-7, with 15 bases identical to TRBD2. Germline CDR1 is SGHTA and CDR2 is FQGNSA. The CDR3 runs 17 residues. J was trimmed by 0 bases and V by 6 bases; bases with no gene match: 6. DNA of the CDR3: TGTGCCAGCAGACGGGGACTAGCGGGAGGAACCTCCTACGAGCAGTACTTC. This sequence encodes CASRRGLAGGTSYEQYF.

The rearrangement links TRBV4-3 to TRBJ1-3, with a tentative D call TRBD1 (5 bases). There are 16 residues in the CDR3. V shed 0 bases and J shed 1 base, with 10 bases lying between them. The germline CDR1 and CDR2 sequences are LGHNA and YSLEER. Here the CDR3 DNA reads TGCGCCAGCAGCCAAGATCTTAGGGGATCTGGAAACACCATATATTTT. Translated, it gives CASSQDLRGSGNTIYF.

The rearrangement uses TRBV2 and TRBJ2-4; perhaps D is TRBD1 or TRBD2 (6 bases each). V was trimmed by 3 bases and J by 8 bases, leaving 17 bases between them. The CDR3 has 15 residues. Germline V gene lookup returns CDR1 SNHLY and CDR2 FYNNEI. CDR3 coding DNA: TGTGCCAGCAGTGATAGGGGACGGAGGGGGGACATTCAGTACTTC. Translated: CASSDRGRRGDIQYF.

J is TRBJ1-2 and V is TRBV4-1; D unresolved. With 0 bases removed from V and 6 bases from J, the gap between germline ends came to 20 bases. This CDR3 is built from 17 residues. Germline V gives CDR1 MGHRA, CDR2 YSYEKL. CDR3 nucleotides: TGCGCCAGCAGCCAAGATACCCTATATCTAGGAAACGATGGCTACACCTTC. Protein sequence: CASSQDTLYLGNDGYTF.